This entry describes one TCR beta chain. Its matching antigen is unknown. This entry is derived from a study of blood T cells in healthy people across ages. General observations from the study: In older individuals, TCR beta diversity per million T cells was lower, falling roughly linearly with age.

V gave up 3 bases and J gave up 4 bases; unmatched junction bases: 17. CDR3 length: 19 residues. CDR1 is MDHEN, CDR2 SYDVKM, per germline. Primed by a sample-barcoded 5' primer and a J-beta primer mix, a second PCR proceeded for 7 to 11 cycles. Every cDNA molecule bore a tag from a template-switch adaptor containing 12 random nucleotides. TCRdb itself ran the 5' RACE reads through MiXCR, one entry per CDR3 protein. Counted here are about 1,500,000 distinct CDR3 sequences, roughly 27% occurring once; the ten biggest clones make up less than 9.5%. The sequenced sample was blood. The chain uses TRBV28 and TRBJ2-3; 9 nucleotides line up with TRBD2. This sequence was found in a woman aged 25 to 39 in good health. The chain's CDR3 is CASSFLPGLATYEADTQYF. In nucleotides, the CDR3 is TGTGCCAGCAGTTTCCTACCGGGACTAGCTACCTATGAGGCAGATACGCAGTATTTT.